The clone carrying this TCR beta chain was seen more than once but under ten times. This CDR3 is 14 amino acids long. V lost 6 bases and J 0 bases, leaving 12 bases between the germline ends. From germline, CDR1 is SNHLY and CDR2 FYNNEI. This entry belongs to a study of cytomegalovirus exposure and HLA in healthy donors. The PCR was carried out with 60 Vbeta primers and 13 Jbeta primers. The table came from immunoSEQ multiplex PCR; TCRdb's copy has only in-frame clones and leaves some out. This table holds about 150,000 clones, roughly three quarters found once. Sequencing was done on a sample of PBMCs. This chain connects TRBV2 to TRBJ2-7; maybe TRBD1 (5 bases). This clonotype was sampled from a middle-aged woman in good health and CMV-seronegative. Here the CDR3 reads CASRGHLLSYEQYF. The CDR3 DNA sequence: TGTGCCAGCAGAGGACACCTCCTCTCCTACGAGCAGTACTTC.